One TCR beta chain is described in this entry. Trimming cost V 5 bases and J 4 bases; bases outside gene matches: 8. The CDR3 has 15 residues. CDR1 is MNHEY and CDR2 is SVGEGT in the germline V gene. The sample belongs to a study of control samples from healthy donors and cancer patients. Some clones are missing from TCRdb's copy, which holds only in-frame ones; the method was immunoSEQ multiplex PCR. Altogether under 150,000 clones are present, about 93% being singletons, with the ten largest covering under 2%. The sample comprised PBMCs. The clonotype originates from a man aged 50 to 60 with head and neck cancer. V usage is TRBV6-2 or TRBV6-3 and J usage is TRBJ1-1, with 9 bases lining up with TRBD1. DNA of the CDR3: TGTGCCAGCAGTCCCCGGACAGGGGTAGGCACTGAAGCTTTCTTT. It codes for CASSPRTGVGTEAFF.